The next 11 T cell receptor beta chains were all read from a single sample in a study of T cell changes during pregnancy in multiple sclerosis. Generated by immunoSEQ multiplex PCR, the TCRdb table keeps only in-frame clones and is missing some. This table has approximately 30,000 clones, roughly 89% appearing once. Material: CD8+ T cells from peripheral blood mononuclear cells, obtained in the first trimester of pregnancy. Source of these receptors: a female donor with multiple sclerosis, enrolled in a pregnancy study.

The V call is TRBV2, the J call TRBJ1-2, with D unresolved. From germline, CDR1 is SNHLY and CDR2 FYNNEI. The CDR3 consists of 21 residues. V was trimmed by 0 bases and J by 0 bases, leaving 26 bases between them. CDR3: CASSEALPGEGLVRTNYGYTF. The CDR3 nucleotides read TGTGCCAGCAGTGAAGCGCTTCCGGGAGAAGGGCTTGTTAGGACTAACTATGGCTACACCTTC.

The chain uses TRBV5-6 and TRBJ2-7; D might be TRBD1 (6 bases). Trimming shortened V by 3 bases and J by 4 bases, and 14 bases separated the two germline ends. The CDR3 length is 14 residues. Germline loops: CDR1 SGHDT, CDR2 YYEEEE. The DNA for the CDR3 is TGTGCCAGCAGCTATAGGACAGAGCCGTACGAGCAGTACTTC. Translation: CASSYRTEPYEQYF.

V is TRBV28 and J is TRBJ1-4, with 7 bases matching TRBD1. This CDR3 spans 17 amino acids. Germline V CDR1 and CDR2: MDHEN, SYDVKM. The junction had 13 bases not matched to a gene; V was cut back by 5 bases and J by 4 bases. In DNA form, the CDR3 reads TGTGCCAGCAGTCCCCCATACAGGGGATGGGTTAATGAAAAACTGTTTTTT. It specifies CASSPPYRGWVNEKLFF.

The rearrangement links TRBV13 to TRBJ2-1; 7 bases align to TRBD2. Germline V CDR1 and CDR2: PRHDT, FYEKMQ (reference sequence). The CDR3 consists of 14 residues. The trim removed 3 bases at V and 7 bases at J, leaving 6 bases unmatched. The CDR3 DNA sequence: TGTGCCAGCAGCTTTTACGGGAGGCGTAATGAGCAGTTCTTC. Its translation is CASSFYGRRNEQFF.

The CDR3 spells CASTPPGDTEAFF. As DNA, the CDR3 is TGTGCCAGTACCCCCCCGGGTGACACTGAAGCTTTCTTT. This chain connects TRBV19 to TRBJ1-1; no clear D gene. The CDR3 totals 13 residues. The V gene's germline CDR1 is LNHDA and CDR2 SQIVND (reference sequence). The V gene lost 7 bases and the J gene lost 3 bases, with 12 bases spanning the gap.

Here the CDR3 reads CSVGPGDIYEQYF. The CDR3 DNA reads TGCAGCGTTGGGCCAGGGGATATCTACGAGCAGTACTTC. The rearrangement uses TRBV29-1 and TRBJ2-7, with D possibly being TRBD1 (6 bases). V lost 4 bases, J lost 3 bases, and 13 bases lay in between. Germline CDR1 and CDR2: SQVTM and ANQGSEA. The CDR3 runs 13 residues.

In this sample, this clone turned up a few times. The chain has TRBV10-2 and TRBJ1-5; 7 bases map to TRBD1. CDR1 is WSHSY, CDR2 SAAADI, per germline. This CDR3 comprises 13 residues. With 6 bases clipped from V and 4 bases from J, the junction kept 3 bases outside the gene matches. In nucleotides, the CDR3 is TGCGCCAGCAGAGGACAGGAGAATCAGCCCCAGCATTTT. Translating gives CASRGQENQPQHF.

By share, this clone counts as medium-sized (0.01 to 0.1%). V gene TRBV29-1 combines with J gene TRBJ2-1; TRBD1 aligns across 10 bases. The germline CDR1 and CDR2 sequences are SQVTM and ANQGSEA. Trimming cost V 6 bases and J 9 bases; bases outside gene matches: 8. The CDR3 has 13 amino acids. The CDR3 coding sequence is TGCAGCGTCGGGACAGGGGAGGACGGTGAGCAGTTCTTC. Its protein product is CSVGTGEDGEQFF.

J is TRBJ2-3 and V is TRBV5-8; 14 bases agree with TRBD2. The germline gives CDR1 SGHTS, CDR2 YDEGEE. This CDR3 has 16 residues. J lost 3 bases, V lost 5 bases, and 5 bases had no gene match. As DNA, the CDR3 is TGTGCCAGCAGAACCGGGACTAGCGGGAGTACAGATACGCAGTATTTT. Its protein product is CASRTGTSGSTDTQYF.

This clone was picked up a small number of times. The chain links TRBV27 to TRBJ1-1; D might be TRBD1 (6 bases). V lost 5 bases to trimming and J lost 10 bases, with 17 bases between them. This CDR3 has 13 amino acids. CDR1 is MNHEY, CDR2 SMNVEV, per germline (reference sequence). CDR3 sequence (DNA): TGTGCCAGCAGTCAGACTCAGGGGTATCGAGCTTTCTTT. Protein product: CASSQTQGYRAFF.

The chain is built from TRBV4-2 and TRBJ2-7, with D perhaps matching TRBD1 (5 bases). CDR1 and CDR2 from the germline V gene are LGHNA and YNFKEQ. CDR3 size: 14 residues. V was shortened by 2 bases and J by 3 bases, with 11 bases between the two germline ends. The CDR3 is CASSQPDRGYEQYF. The CDR3 DNA reads as TGTGCCAGCAGCCAACCTGACAGAGGCTACGAGCAGTACTTC.